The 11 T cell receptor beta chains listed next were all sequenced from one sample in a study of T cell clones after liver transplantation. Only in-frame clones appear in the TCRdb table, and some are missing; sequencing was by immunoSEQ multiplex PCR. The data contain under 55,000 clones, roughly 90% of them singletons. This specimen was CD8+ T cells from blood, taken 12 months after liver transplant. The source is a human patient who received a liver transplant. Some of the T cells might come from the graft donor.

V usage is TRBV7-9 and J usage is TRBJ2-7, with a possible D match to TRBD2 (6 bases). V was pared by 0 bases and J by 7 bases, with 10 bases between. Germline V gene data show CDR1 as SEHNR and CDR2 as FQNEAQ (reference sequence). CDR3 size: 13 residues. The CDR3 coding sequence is TGTGCCAGCAGCTTAGCGGGGGGTAGGGAGCAGTACTTC. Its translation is CASSLAGGREQYF.

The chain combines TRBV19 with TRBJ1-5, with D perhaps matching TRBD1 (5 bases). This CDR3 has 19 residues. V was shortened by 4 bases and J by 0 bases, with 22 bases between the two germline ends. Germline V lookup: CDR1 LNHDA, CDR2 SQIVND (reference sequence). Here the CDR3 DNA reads TGTGCCAGTAGTAACCCCACTTTTTCGACAGTTTATAGCAATCAGCCCCAGCATTTT. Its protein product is CASSNPTFSTVYSNQPQHF.

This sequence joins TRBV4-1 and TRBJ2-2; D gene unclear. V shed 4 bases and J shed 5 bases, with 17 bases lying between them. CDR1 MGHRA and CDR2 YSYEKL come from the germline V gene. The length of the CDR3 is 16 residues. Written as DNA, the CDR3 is TGCGCCAGCAGCCTTCACATGAGAGACGTTACCGGGGAGCTGTTTTTT. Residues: CASSLHMRDVTGELFF.

CDR3 in amino acids: CASSGEPGGNQPQHF. The CDR3 region has the DNA TGTGCCAGCAGCGGGGAACCTGGTGGGAATCAGCCCCAGCATTTT. The V call is TRBV27, the J call TRBJ1-5; D is ambiguous. The V end lost 6 bases, the J end lost 4 bases, and 16 bases lay between the germline ends. Germline V gene sequence: CDR1 MNHEY, CDR2 SMNVEV (reference sequence). The CDR3 covers 15 residues.

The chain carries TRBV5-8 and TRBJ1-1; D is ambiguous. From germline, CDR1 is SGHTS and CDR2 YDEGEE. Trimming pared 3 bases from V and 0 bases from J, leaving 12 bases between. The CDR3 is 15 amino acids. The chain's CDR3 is CASSSAQVLNTEAFF. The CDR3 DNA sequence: TGTGCCAGCAGCTCCGCCCAGGTTTTGAACACTGAAGCTTTCTTT.

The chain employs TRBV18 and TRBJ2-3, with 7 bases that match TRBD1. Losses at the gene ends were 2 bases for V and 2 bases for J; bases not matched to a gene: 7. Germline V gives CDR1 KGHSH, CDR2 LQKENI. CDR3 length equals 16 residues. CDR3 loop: CASSPWDSENTDTQYF. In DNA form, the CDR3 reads TGTGCCAGCTCACCATGGGACAGCGAGAACACAGATACGCAGTATTTT.

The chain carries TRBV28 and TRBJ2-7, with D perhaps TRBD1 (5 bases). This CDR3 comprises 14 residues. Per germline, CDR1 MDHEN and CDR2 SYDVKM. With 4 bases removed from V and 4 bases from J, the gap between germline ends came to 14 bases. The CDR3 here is CASSSRQSRYEQYF. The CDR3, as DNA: TGTGCCAGCAGTTCGAGACAGTCACGTTACGAGCAGTACTTC.

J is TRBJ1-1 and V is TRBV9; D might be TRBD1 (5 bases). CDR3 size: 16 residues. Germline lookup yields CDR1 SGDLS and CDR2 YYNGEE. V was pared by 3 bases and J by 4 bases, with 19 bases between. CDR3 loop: CASSGGAPRAGTEAFF. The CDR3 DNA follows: TGTGCCAGCAGCGGAGGGGCCCCGAGAGCGGGCACTGAAGCTTTCTTT.

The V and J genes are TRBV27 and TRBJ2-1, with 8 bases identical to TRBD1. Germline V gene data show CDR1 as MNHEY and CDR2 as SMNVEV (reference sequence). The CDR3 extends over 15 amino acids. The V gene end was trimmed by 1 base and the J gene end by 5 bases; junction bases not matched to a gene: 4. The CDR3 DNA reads TGTGCCAGCAGTTTATATACAGGGGGTCACAATGAGCAGTTCTTC. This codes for CASSLYTGGHNEQFF.

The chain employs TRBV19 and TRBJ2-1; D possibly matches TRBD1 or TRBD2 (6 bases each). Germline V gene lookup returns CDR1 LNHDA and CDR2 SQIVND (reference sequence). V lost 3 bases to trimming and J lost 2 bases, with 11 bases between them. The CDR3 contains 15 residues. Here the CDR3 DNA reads TGTGCCAGTAGTATTAGGGGGGCAGCCTACAATGAGCAGTTCTTC. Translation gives CASSIRGAAYNEQFF. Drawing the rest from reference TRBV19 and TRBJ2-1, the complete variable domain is DGGITQSPKYLFRKEGQNVTLSCEQNLNHDAMYWYRQDPGQGLRLIYYSQIVNDFQKGDIAEGYSVSREKKESFPLTVTSAQKNPTAFYLCASSIRGAAYNEQFFGPGTRLTVL.

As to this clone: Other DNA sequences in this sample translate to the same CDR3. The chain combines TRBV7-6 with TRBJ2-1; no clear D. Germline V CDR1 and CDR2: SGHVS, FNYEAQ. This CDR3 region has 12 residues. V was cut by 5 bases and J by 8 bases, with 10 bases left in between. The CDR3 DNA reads TGTGCCAGCAGCCCCTTTGGTGATGAGCAGTTCTTC. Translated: CASSPFGDEQFF.